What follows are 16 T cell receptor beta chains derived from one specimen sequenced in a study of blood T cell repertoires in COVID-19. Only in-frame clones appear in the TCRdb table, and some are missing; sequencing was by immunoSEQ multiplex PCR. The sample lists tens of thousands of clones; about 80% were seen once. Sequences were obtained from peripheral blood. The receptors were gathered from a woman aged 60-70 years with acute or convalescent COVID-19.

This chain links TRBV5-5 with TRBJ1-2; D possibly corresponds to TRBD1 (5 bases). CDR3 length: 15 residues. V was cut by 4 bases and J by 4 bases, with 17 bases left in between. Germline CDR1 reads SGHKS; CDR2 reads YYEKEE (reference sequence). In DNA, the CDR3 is TGTGCCAGCAGCGGGGGAGCGGGCGGCGTCTATGGCTACACCTTC. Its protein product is CASSGGAGGVYGYTF.

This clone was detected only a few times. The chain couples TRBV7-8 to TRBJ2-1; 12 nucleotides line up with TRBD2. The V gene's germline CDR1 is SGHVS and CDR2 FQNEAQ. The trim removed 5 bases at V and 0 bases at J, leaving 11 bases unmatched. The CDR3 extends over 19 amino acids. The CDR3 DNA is TGTGCCAGCAGCGCTAGACTAGCGGGGGCGCCTAGCTCCTACAATGAGCAGTTCTTC. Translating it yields CASSARLAGAPSSYNEQFF.

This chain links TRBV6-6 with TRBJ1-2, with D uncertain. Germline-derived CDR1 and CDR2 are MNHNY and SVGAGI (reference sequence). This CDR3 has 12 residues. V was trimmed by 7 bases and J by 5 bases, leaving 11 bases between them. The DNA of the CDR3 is TGTGCCAGCACCACCGGAGGGTATGGCTACACCTTC. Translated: CASTTGGYGYTF.

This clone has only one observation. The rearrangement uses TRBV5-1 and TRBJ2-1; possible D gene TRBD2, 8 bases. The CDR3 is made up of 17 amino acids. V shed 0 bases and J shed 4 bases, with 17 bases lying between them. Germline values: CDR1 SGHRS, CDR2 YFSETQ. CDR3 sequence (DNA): TGCGCCAGCAGCTTGGAGGGGGCGGGGGGAATTTACAATGAGCAGTTCTTC. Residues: CASSLEGAGGIYNEQFF.

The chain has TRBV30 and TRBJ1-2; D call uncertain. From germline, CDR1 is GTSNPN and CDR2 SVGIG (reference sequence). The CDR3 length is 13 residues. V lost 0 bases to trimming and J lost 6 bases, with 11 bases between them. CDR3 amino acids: CAWSVERGNGYTF. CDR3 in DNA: TGTGCCTGGAGTGTAGAGAGAGGGAATGGCTACACCTTC.

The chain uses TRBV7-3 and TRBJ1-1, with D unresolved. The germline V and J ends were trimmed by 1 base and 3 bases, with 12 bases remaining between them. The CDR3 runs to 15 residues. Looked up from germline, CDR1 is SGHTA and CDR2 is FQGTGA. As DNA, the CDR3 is TGTGCCAGCAGCTTAAGTTTGGGCCCTTACACTGAAGCTTTCTTT. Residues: CASSLSLGPYTEAFF.

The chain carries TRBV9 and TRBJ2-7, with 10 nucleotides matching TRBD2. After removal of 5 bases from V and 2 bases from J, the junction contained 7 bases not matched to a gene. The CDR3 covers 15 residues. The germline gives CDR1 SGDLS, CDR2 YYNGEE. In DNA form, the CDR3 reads TGTGCCAGCAGGAGCTCACTAGCGGGGCCCTACGAGCAGTACTTC. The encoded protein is CASRSSLAGPYEQYF. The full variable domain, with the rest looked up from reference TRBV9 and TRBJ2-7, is DSGVTQTPKHLITATGQRVTLRCSPRSGDLSVYWYQQSLDQGLQFLIQYYNGEERAKGNILERFSAQQFPDLHSELNLSSLELGDSALYFCASRSSLAGPYEQYFGPGTRLTVT.

The CDR3 spells CASKNLPGANTGELFF. In DNA form, the CDR3 reads TGTGCCAGTAAAAACCTCCCGGGGGCGAACACCGGGGAGCTGTTTTTT. This chain uses TRBV19 with TRBJ2-2, with a tentative D call TRBD2 (6 bases). V was trimmed by 7 bases and J by 0 bases, leaving 15 bases between them. The CDR3 sequence is 16 residues long. The germline V gene encodes CDR1 LNHDA and CDR2 SQIVND (reference sequence).

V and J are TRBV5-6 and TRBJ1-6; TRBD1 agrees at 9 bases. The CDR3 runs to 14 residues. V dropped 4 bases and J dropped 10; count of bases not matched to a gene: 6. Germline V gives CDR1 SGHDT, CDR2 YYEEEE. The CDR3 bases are TGTGCCAGCAGCCTACCGGACAGGGGCTCACCCCTCCACTTT. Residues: CASSLPDRGSPLHF.

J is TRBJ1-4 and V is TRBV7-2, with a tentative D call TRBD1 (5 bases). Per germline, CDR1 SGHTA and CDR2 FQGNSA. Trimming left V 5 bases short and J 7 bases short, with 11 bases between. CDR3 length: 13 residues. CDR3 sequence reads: CASSPGGVEKLFF. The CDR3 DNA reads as TGTGCCAGCAGCCCGGGGGGGGTTGAAAAACTGTTTTTT.

The chain's CDR3 is CASSVASTETQYF. DNA of the CDR3: TGTGCCAGCAGCGTAGCTAGTACTGAGACCCAGTACTTC. V is TRBV9 and J is TRBJ2-5; D remains unclear. The germline CDR1 and CDR2 sequences are SGDLS and YYNGEE. The CDR3 runs to 13 residues. The germline V and J ends were trimmed by 0 bases and 5 bases, with 8 bases remaining between them.

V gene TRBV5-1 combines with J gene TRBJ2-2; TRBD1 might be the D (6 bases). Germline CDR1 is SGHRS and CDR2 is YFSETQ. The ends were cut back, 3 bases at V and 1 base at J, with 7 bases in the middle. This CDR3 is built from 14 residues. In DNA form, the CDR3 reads TGCGCCAGCAGCTGGGGACAGAACACCGGGGAGCTGTTTTTT. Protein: CASSWGQNTGELFF.

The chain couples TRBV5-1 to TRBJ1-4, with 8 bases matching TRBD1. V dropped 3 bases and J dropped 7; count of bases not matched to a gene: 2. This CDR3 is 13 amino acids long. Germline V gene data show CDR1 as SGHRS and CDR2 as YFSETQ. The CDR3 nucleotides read TGCGCCAGCAGCTCAGGGGGCGGTGAAAAACTGTTTTTT. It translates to CASSSGGGEKLFF.

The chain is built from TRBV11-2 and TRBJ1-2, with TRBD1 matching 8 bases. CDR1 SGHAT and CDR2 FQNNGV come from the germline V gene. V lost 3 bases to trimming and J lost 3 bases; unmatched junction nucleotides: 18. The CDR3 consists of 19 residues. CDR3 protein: CASSLAGWTGLTKHYGYTF. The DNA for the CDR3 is TGTGCCAGCAGCTTGGCCGGTTGGACAGGGCTTACTAAGCACTATGGCTACACCTTC.

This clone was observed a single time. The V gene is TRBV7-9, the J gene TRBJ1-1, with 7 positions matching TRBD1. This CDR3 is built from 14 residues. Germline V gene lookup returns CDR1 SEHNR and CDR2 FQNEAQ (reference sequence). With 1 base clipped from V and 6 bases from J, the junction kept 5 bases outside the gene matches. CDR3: CASSLGQGVAEAFF. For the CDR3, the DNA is TGTGCCAGCAGCTTAGGACAGGGTGTCGCTGAAGCTTTCTTT.

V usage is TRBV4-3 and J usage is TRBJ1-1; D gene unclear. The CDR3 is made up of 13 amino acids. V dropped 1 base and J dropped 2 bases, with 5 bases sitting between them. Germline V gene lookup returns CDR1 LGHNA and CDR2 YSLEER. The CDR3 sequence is CASSQGSNTEAFF. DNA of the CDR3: TGCGCCAGCAGCCAAGGCAGTAACACTGAAGCTTTCTTT.